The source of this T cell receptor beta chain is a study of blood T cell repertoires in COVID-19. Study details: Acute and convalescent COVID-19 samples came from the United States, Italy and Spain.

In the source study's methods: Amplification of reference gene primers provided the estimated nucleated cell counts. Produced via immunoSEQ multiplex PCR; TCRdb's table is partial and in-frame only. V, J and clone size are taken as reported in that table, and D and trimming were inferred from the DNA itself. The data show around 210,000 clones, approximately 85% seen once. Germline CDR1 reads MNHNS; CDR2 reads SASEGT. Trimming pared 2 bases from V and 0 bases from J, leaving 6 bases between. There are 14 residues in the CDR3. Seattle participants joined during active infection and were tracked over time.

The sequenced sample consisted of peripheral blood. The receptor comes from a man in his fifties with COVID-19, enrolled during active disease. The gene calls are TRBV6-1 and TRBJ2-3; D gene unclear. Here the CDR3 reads CASSETGSTDTQYF. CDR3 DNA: TGTGCCAGCAGTGAAACCGGTAGCACAGATACGCAGTATTTT.